These 3 T cell receptor beta chains share one sample of origin, sequenced in a study of T-cell reconstitution after alpha-beta-depleted transplantation in children. Unique molecular identifiers were built into the TCRbeta library. TCRdb itself ran the PCR reads through MiXCR, one entry per CDR3 protein. The sample lists 180,000 or so distinct CDR3 sequences, roughly 6.5% occurring once. Sequenced here: PBMCs, sampled before TCRalphabeta/CD19-depleted stem cell transplant. The receptors shown here come from a girl under three years old with combined immunodeficiency, due to receive a stem cell transplant.

Many counts were recorded for this clonotype. V usage is TRBV29-1 and J usage is TRBJ2-1; D not resolved. CDR1 SQVTM and CDR2 ANQGSEA come from the germline V gene. The CDR3 runs 13 residues. Trimming shortened V by 6 bases and J by 1 base, and 10 bases separated the two germline ends. The CDR3 nucleotides read TGCAGCGTCGATAAGAGGTCCTACAATGAGCAGTTCTTC. Translation gives CSVDKRSYNEQFF.

This clonotype was seen ten or more times. The V and J genes are TRBV9 and TRBJ2-1; possible D gene TRBD2, 5 bases. The CDR3 is 14 amino acids. Deletions cut 0 bases from V and 8 bases from J, with 12 bases between. Per the germline V gene, CDR1 is SGDLS and CDR2 is YYNGEE. The CDR3 sequence: CASSVDPEGYEQFF. CDR3 DNA: TGTGCCAGCAGCGTAGATCCTGAGGGCTATGAGCAGTTCTTC.

This clonotype has at least ten counts. The chain employs TRBV29-1 and TRBJ2-5; the D gene could be TRBD1 or TRBD2 (5 bases each). The CDR3 sequence is 15 residues long. V was pared by 1 base and J by 0 bases, with 12 bases between. Germline CDR1 SQVTM, CDR2 ANQGSEA. The CDR3 sequence is CSVEGAGTYQETQYF. The CDR3 DNA follows: TGCAGCGTTGAAGGGGCTGGGACCTACCAAGAGACCCAGTACTTC.